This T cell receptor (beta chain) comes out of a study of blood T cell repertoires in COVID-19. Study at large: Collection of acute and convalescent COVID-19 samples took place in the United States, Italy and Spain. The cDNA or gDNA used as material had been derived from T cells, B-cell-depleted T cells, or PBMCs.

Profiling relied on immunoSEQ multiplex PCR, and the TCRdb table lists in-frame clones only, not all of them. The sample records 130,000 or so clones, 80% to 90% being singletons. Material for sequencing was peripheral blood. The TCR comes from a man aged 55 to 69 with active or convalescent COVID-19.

CDR3 residues: CASSPKKGEVGYTF. The CDR3 bases are TGTGCCAGCTCACCGAAAAAAGGTGAGGTTGGCTACACCTTC. The V call is TRBV18, the J call TRBJ1-2; no definite D call. Germline V gene data show CDR1 as KGHSH and CDR2 as LQKENI. Trimming cost V 3 bases and J 7 bases, with 15 bases left between them. This CDR3 has 14 amino acids.